The subject of this entry is one T cell receptor (beta chain). The antigen remains unidentified. TCRdb independently ran MiXCR on the reads; one entry per CDR3 protein. Of about 230,000 distinct CDR3 sequences in the sample, under 25% were seen once. The ends were cut back, 5 bases at V and 4 bases at J, with 17 bases in the middle. The CDR3 sequence is 15 residues long. From germline, CDR1 is MNHEY and CDR2 SVGEGT. The data derive from a study of T cell repertoires in cytomegalovirus infection. Across the study: The public TCR beta signatures pointed to both CMV infection and matching HLA type.

Study conclusions and caveats: Summed public TCR beta family frequency identified CMV carriers bearing the relevant HLA. The ex vivo response was dominated by HLA-C-restricted CMV-specific TCR beta clonotypes.

The sample was CD8+ T cells from PBMCs. The V call is TRBV6-2 or TRBV6-3, the J call TRBJ1-1, with D possibly being TRBD1 (5 bases). The clonotype originates from a human donor in good health (CMV status not recorded). Some clones in this sample may be carry-over from other donors' samples. The CDR3 DNA sequence: TGTGCCAGCAGTGTTCCCGGCAGGGTGGGCACTGAAGCTTTCTTT. Its translation is CASSVPGRVGTEAFF.